The clone carrying this T cell receptor beta chain appeared a few times. Germline CDR1 reads SGHTA; CDR2 reads FQGTGA. The CDR3 is 17 residues long. V shed 1 base, J shed 5 bases, and the junction held 10 bases outside the gene matches. This sample is part of a study of control samples from healthy donors and cancer patients. Profiled with immunoSEQ multiplex PCR; TCRdb holds only in-frame clones, not every one. Of 70,000 to 100,000 clones detected, 85% to 90% appear once; the ten largest clones hold roughly 2%. The rearrangement links TRBV7-3 to TRBJ2-1, with 8 bases aligning to TRBD2. This TCR derives from a woman in her fifties or sixties with head and neck cancer. The sequenced sample consisted of PBMCs. The CDR3 DNA reads as TGTGCCAGCAGCTTAATCGGTCCACTAGCGGAAGACAATGAGCAGTTCTTC. Residues: CASSLIGPLAEDNEQFF.